This T cell receptor beta chain stems from a study of cytomegalovirus exposure and HLA in healthy donors. This clone showed up just a few times. Its specificity is not known. Primers included in the PCR were 60 Vbeta and 13 Jbeta primers. Only in-frame clones appear in the TCRdb table, and some are missing; sequencing was by immunoSEQ multiplex PCR. Among tens of thousands of clones listed, about three quarters were seen once. The study's findings and limits: Most of the CMV-associated TCR beta chains (in a later analysis) appeared to be HLA-restricted. In an earlier analysis, in some 540 donors, most V segments appeared productive either ~87% or ~30% of the time. From TCR beta sequences, most subjects' HLA-A and HLA-B alleles were reportedly predicted accurately. Cytomegalovirus status was reportedly diagnosed by the classifier with high sensitivity and specificity.

The source material was PBMCs. The receptor's source is a man between 18 and 35 years old in good health and CMV-seronegative.

This CDR3 reads CASSLGTGFNSPLHF. The CDR3 bases are TGTGCCAGCAGCCTAGGGACAGGGTTTAATTCACCCCTCCACTTT. The chain combines TRBV7-9 with TRBJ1-6; 9 positions agree with TRBD1. V lost 5 bases, J lost 6 bases, and 5 bases stayed unmatched. CDR3 length: 15 amino acids. Per germline, CDR1 SEHNR and CDR2 FQNEAQ (reference sequence).